Listed here are 8 T cell receptor beta chains from one sample, sequenced in a study of T-cell reconstitution after alpha-beta-depleted transplantation in children. Unique molecular identifiers featured in how the TCRbeta library was prepared. Using its own MiXCR run on the PCR reads, TCRdb lists one record per CDR3 protein. The data show about 91,000 distinct CDR3 sequences, roughly 8.3% seen once. The sequences come from PBMCs from the stem cell graft donor, collected from the stem cell graft. The source of these receptors is a human donor who donated a stem cell graft to a child with congenital amegakaryocytic thrombocytopenia.

This clonotype was counted ten times or more. CDR3 in DNA: TGCAGTGCTAGAGAGACAGCCTCGATAGGTGGCAATCAGCCCCAGCATTTT. This gives the protein CSARETASIGGNQPQHF. This chain joins TRBV20-1 and TRBJ1-5; the D gene is possibly TRBD1 (5 bases). There are 17 residues in the CDR3. V was clipped by 0 bases and J by 2 bases, with 17 bases between them. Looked up from germline, CDR1 is DFQATT and CDR2 is SNEGSKA (reference sequence).

This chain joins TRBV24-1 and TRBJ2-2; 8 nucleotides match TRBD1. The germline gives CDR1 KGHDR, CDR2 SFDVKD. Trimming at V came to 4 bases and at J to 7 bases, leaving 7 bases not matched to a gene. The CDR3 has 15 residues. The CDR3 nucleotides are TGTGCCACCAGTGACCATGGACAGGGAATCGGGGAGCTGTTTTTT. As protein: CATSDHGQGIGELFF.

This chain connects TRBV19 to TRBJ1-4; D is undetermined. V shed 3 bases and J shed 8 bases, with 7 bases lying between them. This CDR3 region has 12 residues. Germline V lookup: CDR1 LNHDA, CDR2 SQIVND (reference sequence). In DNA, the CDR3 is TGTGCCAGTAGTATGGTGCGCGAAAAACTGTTTTTT. Amino acids: CASSMVREKLFF.

At least ten counts were recorded for this clonotype. The chain employs TRBV5-6 and TRBJ1-3; 8 bases are shared with TRBD1. The V segment lost 5 bases and the J segment 1 base; nucleotides outside the gene matches: 17. The CDR3 spans 19 residues. CDR1 is SGHDT and CDR2 is YYEEEE in the germline V gene. Here the CDR3 reads CASSQGARGILDSGNTIYF. The CDR3 coding sequence is TGTGCCAGCAGTCAGGGGGCAAGGGGCATCCTCGATTCTGGAAACACCATATATTTT.

This clonotype was detected ten times or more. The CDR3 DNA reads TGCAGTGCTATGGGGGGAGGGAATTCACCCCTCCACTTT. This codes for CSAMGGGNSPLHF. The chain couples TRBV20-1 to TRBJ1-6; possible D gene TRBD1, 5 bases. Germline V lookup: CDR1 DFQATT, CDR2 SNEGSKA (reference sequence). This CDR3 comprises 13 residues. The ends were cut back, 4 bases at V and 7 bases at J, with 11 bases in the middle.

This clonotype appeared a few times. This chain connects TRBV18 to TRBJ1-1; a possible D gene is TRBD1 (5 bases). CDR3 length equals 13 residues. Trimming shortened V by 1 base and J by 3 bases, and 6 bases separated the two germline ends. Germline V gives CDR1 KGHSH, CDR2 LQKENI. The CDR3 coding sequence is TGTGCCAGCTCACCACAGGGACACACTGAAGCTTTCTTT. It specifies CASSPQGHTEAFF. Based on the CDR3 plus reference TRBV18 and TRBJ1-1, the full variable domain is NAGVMQNPRHLVRRRGQEARLRCSPMKGHSHVYWYRQLPEEGLKFMVYLQKENIIDESGMPKERFSAEFPKEGPSILRIQQVVRGDSAAYFCASSPQGHTEAFFGQGTRLTVV.

This clonotype occurred many times. The rearrangement joins TRBV5-4 to TRBJ2-1; D unclear. The germline V and J ends were trimmed by 3 bases and 0 bases, with 16 bases remaining between them. The CDR3 is made up of 17 amino acids. Per germline, CDR1 SGHNT and CDR2 YYREEE (reference sequence). The chain's CDR3 is CASSSPPPESSYNEQFF. The CDR3 coding sequence is TGTGCCAGCAGCTCCCCCCCACCCGAGAGCTCCTACAATGAGCAGTTCTTC.

This clonotype was detected many times. This sequence joins TRBV7-9 and TRBJ2-7, with 9 positions matching TRBD2. V gave up 5 bases and J gave up 1 base; unmatched junction bases: 9. This CDR3 contains 16 residues. CDR1 SEHNR and CDR2 FQNEAQ come from the germline V gene (reference sequence). Here the CDR3 DNA reads TGTGCCAGCAGCCCCGGCGGTAGCGGGAGATCCTACGAGCAGTACTTC. Protein: CASSPGGSGRSYEQYF. The variable domain in full, with the rest retrieved from reference TRBV7-9 and TRBJ2-7, is DTGVSQNPRHKITKRGQNVTFRCDPISEHNRLYWYRQTLGQGPEFLTYFQNEAQLEKSRLLSDRFSAERPKGSFSTLEIQRTEQGDSAMYLCASSPGGSGRSYEQYFGPGTRLTVT.